The source of this T cell receptor beta chain is a study of T cells expressing NK-cell markers. Study results and limitations: Whether expanded NKG2C+ T cell clones were HCMV specific stayed uncertain.

Comment on this clonotype: Antigen: not known.

TCRdb re-called the 5' RACE reads, yielding one record per CDR3 amino acid sequence without DNA. The sample holds about 440,000 distinct CDR3 sequences. The CDR3 has 16 amino acids. The sequenced sample was blood T cells: a sorted CD56 or NKG2C T cell subset, CD4+ or CD8+ T cells, or bulk PBMC T cells (not recorded which). The clonotype was recovered from a woman between 18 and 70 years old in good health. V and J are TRBV12-3 or TRBV12-4 and TRBJ1-5; TCRdb returns TRBD1, unconfirmable since there is no DNA. CDR3 protein: CASSGIGGRSYQPQHF.